The 21 T cell receptor beta chains below were found in one sample sequenced in a study of Ad26.COV2.S vaccination and SARS-CoV-2 variants. This table comes from immunoSEQ multiplex PCR, and its TCRdb copy is limited to in-frame clones, with some not included. Here the sample spans 430,000 or so clones, about 91% being singletons. Treatment noted: roughly 18 received Ad26.COV2.S at low or high dose, single or two shots; 5 received placebo; per-sample allocation not given. Each sample was drawn 63 days after the first injection (of vaccine or placebo). This material consisted of peripheral blood, taken in a trial of Ad26.COV2.S vaccine versus placebo. The source is a person aged 18-60 years who received the Ad26.COV2.S COVID-19 vaccine or a placebo.

CDR3 DNA: TGTGCCAGCGAGGGAGGGGTGGCTGGAAACACCATATATTTT. It encodes CASEGGVAGNTIYF. The V and J genes are TRBV28 and TRBJ1-3; a weak D match, TRBD1 (5 bases). The CDR3 consists of 14 residues. Germline CDR1 reads MDHEN; CDR2 reads SYDVKM. V lost 8 bases and J 2 bases, leaving 13 bases between the germline ends.

The chain is built from TRBV2 and TRBJ2-1, with 11 bases that match TRBD1. The V gene end was trimmed by 6 bases and the J gene end by 5 bases; junction bases not matched to a gene: 9. Germline values: CDR1 SNHLY, CDR2 FYNNEI. This CDR3 is built from 16 residues. As DNA, the CDR3 is TGTGCCAGCAGATATTTCGGGACAGGGGGAAACAATGAGCAGTTCTTC. This gives the protein CASRYFGTGGNNEQFF.

This chain uses TRBV12-3 or TRBV12-4 with TRBJ2-7; no reliable D call. Trimming left V 8 bases short and J 4 bases short, with 9 bases between. This CDR3 has 11 amino acids. The CDR3 region is CASARRYEQYF. The CDR3, as DNA: TGTGCCAGCGCACGGCGGTACGAGCAGTACTTC.

V gene TRBV19 combines with J gene TRBJ1-5, with no clear D. The germline V gene has CDR1 LNHDA and CDR2 SQIVND (reference sequence). The CDR3 spans 14 residues. The V end lost 5 bases, the J end lost 7 bases, and 15 bases lay between the germline ends. CDR3 sequence: CASSARVVDQPQHF. The CDR3 nucleotides read TGTGCCAGTAGTGCCCGGGTAGTGGACCAGCCCCAGCATTTT.

The chain couples TRBV7-3 to TRBJ2-2; D unresolved. Germline V gene sequence: CDR1 SGHTA, CDR2 FQGTGA. The CDR3 consists of 13 residues. The V end was cut by 3 bases, the J end by 3 bases, with 5 bases between. For the CDR3, the DNA is TGTGCCAGCAGCTTTATTGACACCGGGGAGCTGTTTTTT. It translates to CASSFIDTGELFF.

The V call is TRBV5-1, the J call TRBJ1-5, with D unresolved. CDR1 is SGHRS and CDR2 is YFSETQ in the germline V gene. Trimming removed 7 bases from V and 7 bases from J, with 12 bases in between. There are 12 residues in the CDR3. CDR3 residues: CASPPRSQPQHF. CDR3 sequence (DNA): TGCGCCAGCCCCCCCCGCAGCCAGCCCCAGCATTTT.

V is TRBV4-1 and J is TRBJ1-4; a possible D gene is TRBD1 (5 bases). The length of the CDR3 is 13 residues. Germline loops: CDR1 MGHRA, CDR2 YSYEKL. V gave up 0 bases and J gave up 12 bases, with 11 bases separating them. The CDR3 DNA reads TGCGCCAGCAGCCAAGATGTTGAGACAGAACTGTTTTTT. Translation: CASSQDVETELFF.

On this clone itself: One junction end does not reproduce the germline sequence, and a read error may be involved. V usage is TRBV7-7 and J usage is TRBJ1-5; TRBD1 matches at 9 bases. CDR1 SSHAT and CDR2 FNYEAQ come from the germline V gene (reference sequence). This CDR3 is built from 16 residues. CDR3 amino acids: CASSCGQGLSNQPQHF. DNA of the CDR3: TGTGCTAGCAGCTGTGGACAGGGGCTTAGCAATCAGCCCCAGCATTTT.

The chain combines TRBV7-9 with TRBJ2-7; D is perhaps TRBD1 or TRBD2 (5 bases each). The CDR3 loop spans 14 amino acids. Germline values: CDR1 SEHNR, CDR2 FQNEAQ (reference sequence). V lost 3 bases and J lost 6, with 15 bases in between. The CDR3 here is CASSFQVGVSEQYF. The CDR3 bases are TGTGCCAGCAGCTTTCAGGTGGGGGTGTCCGAGCAGTACTTC.

The chain recombines TRBV5-6 with TRBJ2-7; 9 bases fit TRBD2. Looked up from germline, CDR1 is SGHDT and CDR2 is YYEEEE. V shed 4 bases, J shed 7 bases, and the junction held 12 bases outside the gene matches. The CDR3 runs to 15 residues. Written as DNA, the CDR3 is TGTGCCAGCAGCCCCGGGACTAGCCTCCTCACGGAGCAGTACTTC. It encodes CASSPGTSLLTEQYF.

The chain carries TRBV5-1 and TRBJ2-1; D might be TRBD2 (6 bases). The CDR3 totals 16 residues. V lost 2 bases and J 2 bases, leaving 14 bases between the germline ends. Germline V CDR1 and CDR2: SGHRS, YFSETQ. This CDR3 is CASSFYRRGTYNEQFF. CDR3 nucleotides: TGCGCCAGCAGCTTTTACCGGAGGGGAACCTACAATGAGCAGTTCTTC.

The gene calls are TRBV6-1 and TRBJ2-2, with 9 nucleotides matching TRBD1. The CDR3 is 16 residues long. Germline lookup yields CDR1 MNHNS and CDR2 SASEGT. Trimming took 3 bases from V and 4 from J; bases not matched to a gene: 6. The CDR3 loop reads CASSEDRGGGTGELFF. The CDR3 coding sequence is TGTGCCAGCAGTGAGGACAGGGGAGGCGGCACCGGGGAGCTGTTTTTT.

The rearrangement uses TRBV5-1 and TRBJ2-6, with 8 bases identical to TRBD1. Germline CDR1 is SGHRS and CDR2 is YFSETQ. With 0 bases clipped from V and 1 base from J, the junction kept 6 bases outside the gene matches. CDR3 length equals 18 residues. CDR3 sequence: CASSLGWTGTSGANVLTF. CDR3 DNA sequence: TGCGCCAGCAGCTTGGGATGGACAGGGACATCTGGGGCCAACGTCCTGACTTTC.

A single count supports this clone. The gene calls are TRBV6-5 and TRBJ1-1; D is unclear. The CDR3 runs 15 residues. The V end was cut by 0 bases, the J end by 0 bases, with 8 bases between. The germline V gene encodes CDR1 MNHEY and CDR2 SVGAGI. The CDR3 nucleotides are TGTGCCAGCAGTTACTCCAGCAGCATGAACACTGAAGCTTTCTTT. This codes for CASSYSSSMNTEAFF.

The chain links TRBV5-4 to TRBJ1-2; D is uncertain. V gave up 4 bases and J gave up 5 bases, with 9 bases separating them. Germline V gene data show CDR1 as SGHNT and CDR2 as YYREEE (reference sequence). The CDR3 length is 12 residues. The CDR3 nucleotides are TGTGCCAGCAGCCGCTCAACGTATGGCTACACCTTC. Translation: CASSRSTYGYTF.

The chain joins TRBV7-3 to TRBJ2-1, with 7 nucleotides matching TRBD2. Germline trimming cut 5 bases from V and 4 bases from J; bases unmatched to any gene: 11. The CDR3 is 16 residues long. The germline V gene encodes CDR1 SGHTA and CDR2 FQGTGA. The CDR3 nucleotides are TGTGCCAGCAGCCCAATGTCCGGGACTACATACAATGAGCAGTTCTTC. Amino acid sequence: CASSPMSGTTYNEQFF.

The chain carries TRBV5-5 and TRBJ2-7, with 8 nucleotides matching TRBD2. The CDR3 extends over 15 amino acids. After removal of 3 bases from V and 2 bases from J, the junction contained 7 bases not matched to a gene. CDR1 is SGHKS, CDR2 YYEKEE, per germline (reference sequence). CDR3 protein: CASSWRGAGAYEQYF. The CDR3 nucleotides are TGTGCCAGCAGCTGGCGGGGGGCCGGGGCCTACGAGCAGTACTTC.

V usage is TRBV5-4 and J usage is TRBJ2-1; 12 nucleotides agree with TRBD2. The CDR3 is 18 residues long. From germline, CDR1 is SGHNT and CDR2 YYREEE (reference sequence). The trim removed 0 bases at V and 7 bases at J, leaving 11 bases unmatched. Here the CDR3 reads CASSLGLAGVRQRNEQFF. The CDR3 DNA is TGTGCCAGCAGCTTGGGACTAGCGGGAGTCAGGCAGCGGAATGAGCAGTTCTTC.

Notes on this clone: Other DNA sequences in the sample encode the same CDR3. The chain couples TRBV7-2 to TRBJ2-1, with 11 bases aligning to TRBD2. CDR1 is SGHTA, CDR2 FQGNSA, per germline. This CDR3 has 15 amino acids. V shed 2 bases, J shed 4 bases, and the junction held 1 base outside the gene matches. The CDR3 nucleotides read TGTGCCAGCAGCTTACTAGCGGGGGGTTACAATGAGCAGTTCTTC. Its translation: CASSLLAGGYNEQFF.

The rearrangement joins TRBV27 to TRBJ1-5, with no clear D. The CDR3 is made up of 18 amino acids. Trimming cost V 6 bases and J 5 bases, with 26 bases left between them. Germline-derived CDR1 and CDR2 are MNHEY and SMNVEV (reference sequence). The CDR3 DNA reads as TGTGCCAGCAGACCCCCCCCCTGCCCTGCGACCGCTTATCAGCCCCAGCATTTT. Translated: CASRPPPCPATAYQPQHF.

This clone was recorded only once. The V and J genes are TRBV5-1 and TRBJ2-1, with D uncertain. The CDR3 spans 14 residues. The V end lost 4 bases, the J end lost 4 bases, and 12 bases lay between the germline ends. Germline V gene data show CDR1 as SGHRS and CDR2 as YFSETQ. The CDR3 coding sequence is TGCGCCAGCAGCCCGTTAGACTGGTACAATGAGCAGTTCTTC. It is translated as CASSPLDWYNEQFF.